This passage covers 18 T cell receptor beta chains from one sample sequenced in a study of sequential checkpoint blockade in melanoma. Treatment in this sample: randomized to nivolumab then ipilimumab (arm A) or the reverse (arm B). Clones were sequenced by immunoSEQ multiplex PCR, and TCRdb holds only the in-frame ones, with some missing. The table lists about 12,000 clones, roughly 24% of them singletons. The sequencing here drew on tumor tissue (inferred from file names), taken from a patient given nivolumab and ipilimumab in sequence. Source of these receptors: a human donor with melanoma.

V gene TRBV15 combines with J gene TRBJ1-2, with 8 bases matching TRBD1. The V and J ends lost 0 bases and 4 bases, in that order; junction bases with no gene match: 7. This CDR3 is built from 16 residues. CDR1 and CDR2 from the germline V gene are LNHNV and YYDKDF (reference sequence). CDR3 region: CATSREGQGSVYGYTF. The CDR3 nucleotides are TGTGCCACCAGCAGAGAAGGACAGGGATCGGTCTATGGCTACACCTTC.

The V gene is TRBV2, the J gene TRBJ1-1, with D uncertain. This CDR3 has 12 residues. Germline V gene lookup returns CDR1 SNHLY and CDR2 FYNNEI. V lost 6 bases and J lost 0, with 5 bases in between. CDR3 loop: CASSQVNTEAFF. The CDR3 DNA is TGTGCCAGCAGCCAGGTGAACACTGAAGCTTTCTTT.

The sample holds a few counts of this clone. This sequence joins TRBV8-2 and TRBJ1-1; the listed D gene, TRBD1, was not tested against the DNA. TRBV8-2 is listed as a pseudogene. This CDR3 is 14 amino acids long. CDR3 residues: CASRTGLVGTEAFF. The CDR3 DNA reads as TGTGCCAGCAGAACAGGGTTAGTAGGGACTGAAGCTTTCTTT.

This clone was recorded a few times. The chain combines TRBV4-1 with TRBJ1-5; unclear D gene. The CDR3 is 17 amino acids. V lost 0 bases and J lost 3, with 15 bases in between. The germline CDR1 and CDR2 sequences are MGHRA and YSYEKL. CDR3 bases: TGCGCCAGCAGCCAAGATGGGTTAGGCCCCCACAATCAGCCCCAGCATTTT. This translates into CASSQDGLGPHNQPQHF.

This clone was found many times. The V and J genes are TRBV28 and TRBJ2-5; perhaps TRBD2 as D (5 bases). V lost 8 bases and J 3 bases, leaving 22 bases between the germline ends. The germline V gene encodes CDR1 MDHEN and CDR2 SYDVKM. The CDR3 extends over 16 amino acids. CDR3 in amino acids: CASRGSGQTAEETQYF. Written as DNA, the CDR3 is TGTGCCAGCCGCGGGTCGGGCCAGACGGCCGAAGAGACCCAGTACTTC.

There are a few counts of this clone. The rearrangement links TRBV6-7 to TRBJ1-2; D may be TRBD1 (5 bases). TRBV6-7 counts as an open reading frame of uncertain function. The CDR3 extends over 15 amino acids. V lost 6 bases and J lost 5, with 19 bases in between. CDR3 DNA: TGTGCCAGCAGGCGTCGGGACGGACTACCATATGGCTACACCTTC. This gives the protein CASRRRDGLPYGYTF.

There are many counts of this clone. The CDR3 DNA follows: TGTGCCACCAGCAGAGATGACCCAGGGGTATATGGCTACACCTTC. It translates to CATSRDDPGVYGYTF. The chain joins TRBV15 to TRBJ1-2; D is possibly TRBD1 (6 bases). This CDR3 spans 15 amino acids. CDR1 LNHNV and CDR2 YYDKDF come from the germline V gene (reference sequence). The V gene lost 0 bases and the J gene lost 5 bases, with 13 bases spanning the gap.

The chain has TRBV10-3 and TRBJ2-5; TRBD1 agrees at 12 bases. V lost 0 bases and J lost 4; bases outside the gene matches: 15. There are 20 residues in the CDR3. Germline-derived CDR1 and CDR2 are ENHRY and SYGVKD. The CDR3 sequence is CAISESPSSTGTGGRETQYF. Here the CDR3 DNA reads TGTGCCATCAGTGAGTCGCCTTCCTCGACCGGGACAGGGGGCCGAGAGACCCAGTACTTC.

The chain carries TRBV29-1 and TRBJ1-1; TRBD1 is a possible D gene (5 bases). CDR1 is SQVTM, CDR2 ANQGSEA, per germline. Trimming removed 0 bases at V and 7 bases at J, with 21 bases between. The CDR3 has 16 residues. CDR3: CSVEDSSPEGAGEAFF. The CDR3 DNA reads TGCAGCGTTGAAGACTCTTCCCCGGAAGGGGCGGGTGAAGCTTTCTTT.

This chain joins TRBV29-1 and TRBJ2-2; D gene unclear. With 2 bases removed from V and 2 bases from J, the gap between germline ends came to 6 bases. The CDR3 runs to 13 residues. The germline V gene encodes CDR1 SQVTM and CDR2 ANQGSEA. CDR3 coding DNA: TGCAGCGTTGAATCCCCTAACACCGGGGAGCTGTTTTTT. Residues: CSVESPNTGELFF.

This clone has a count of ten or more. The chain uses TRBV7-6 and TRBJ1-1, with D unresolved. Germline CDR1 and CDR2: SGHVS and FNYEAQ. The CDR3 is made up of 14 amino acids. V lost 7 bases, J lost 0 bases, and 12 bases lay in between. CDR3 amino acids: CASTPGNMNTEAFF. Here the CDR3 DNA reads TGTGCCAGCACCCCGGGTAATATGAACACTGAAGCTTTCTTT.

V and J are TRBV14 and TRBJ1-5, with a possible D match to TRBD1 (6 bases). Trimming removed 4 bases at V and 4 bases at J, with 29 bases between. CDR3 length equals 20 residues. Germline assignment: CDR1 SGHDN and CDR2 FVKESK. The CDR3 loop is CASSLKQGLLPLVANQPQHF. The CDR3 DNA reads as TGTGCCAGCAGCCTAAAACAGGGCCTCCTCCCGCTCGTGGCAAATCAGCCCCAGCATTTT.

J is TRBJ2-7 and V is TRBV19; weak D call: TRBD2 (6 bases). CDR1 is LNHDA, CDR2 SQIVND, per germline (reference sequence). This CDR3 is built from 16 residues. V gave up 3 bases and J gave up 5 bases, with 20 bases separating them. This CDR3 reads CASSISAGLSPNEQYV. The CDR3, as DNA: TGTGCCAGTAGTATCTCGGCAGGACTATCTCCTAACGAGCAGTACGTC.

This clone came up many times. The genes are TRBV9 and TRBJ1-4; unclear D gene. The V end was cut by 2 bases, the J end by 4 bases, with 9 bases between. The CDR3 extends over 14 amino acids. Looked up from germline, CDR1 is SGDLS and CDR2 is YYNGEE. CDR3 in DNA: TGTGCCAGCAGCGTCGGCTTTCATAATGAAAAACTGTTTTTT. Protein: CASSVGFHNEKLFF.

This chain uses TRBV25-1 with TRBJ1-4; D call uncertain. V lost 1 base, J lost 4 bases, and 7 bases lay in between. The CDR3 runs 14 residues. Looked up from germline, CDR1 is MGHDK and CDR2 is SYGVNS. The CDR3 DNA is TGTGCCAGCAGTGAATTTGACTTTAATGAAAAACTGTTTTTT. Protein product: CASSEFDFNEKLFF.

In this sample, this clone turned up once. The chain has TRBV18 and TRBJ2-1, with a possible D match to TRBD2 (6 bases). The germline V and J ends were trimmed by 2 bases and 2 bases, with 13 bases remaining between them. CDR3 length equals 16 residues. The germline V gene encodes CDR1 KGHSH and CDR2 LQKENI. CDR3 loop: CASSPIGGWTYNEQFF. CDR3 DNA: TGTGCCAGCTCACCAATTGGGGGGTGGACCTACAATGAGCAGTTCTTC. Complete variable domain (other parts from reference TRBV18 and TRBJ2-1): NAGVMQNPRHLVRRRGQEARLRCSPMKGHSHVYWYRQLPEEGLKFMVYLQKENIIDESGMPKERFSAEFPKEGPSILRIQQVVRGDSAAYFCASSPIGGWTYNEQFFGPGTRLTVL.

This chain uses TRBV28 with TRBJ1-6; the D is unclear. There are 18 residues in the CDR3. V lost 7 bases and J 4 bases, leaving 23 bases between the germline ends. Germline loops: CDR1 MDHEN, CDR2 SYDVKM. The CDR3 DNA reads TGTGCCAGCACCACGGAACTCCCGTGGACCGCTTATAATTCACCCCTCCACTTT. It specifies CASTTELPWTAYNSPLHF.

V gene TRBV9 combines with J gene TRBJ2-1; the D is unclear. This CDR3 is 14 amino acids long. Germline V lookup: CDR1 SGDLS, CDR2 YYNGEE. Trimming removed 7 bases at V and 0 bases at J, with 11 bases between. The CDR3 region has the DNA TGTGCCAGCCTGGTGAGTCTCTCCTACAATGAGCAGTTCTTC. Translating gives CASLVSLSYNEQFF.